The T cell receptor (beta chain) under discussion was sequenced for a study of blood T cell repertoires in COVID-19. Study-level background: Donors in the United States, Italy and Spain gave samples during acute or convalescent COVID-19.

In the original processing: Researchers report that nucleated cell counts were estimated from reference gene primer amplification. Method: immunoSEQ multiplex PCR; TCRdb's copy keeps in-frame clones and lacks some. V and J calls plus clone size are reproduced from that table; the DNA served to infer D and trimming. Here the sample spans about 72,000 clones, more than 90% being singletons. The germline gives CDR1 SGHNT, CDR2 YYREEE (reference sequence). The CDR3 length is 17 residues. V lost 4 bases, J lost 2 bases, and 8 bases stayed unmatched. The sequencing sample was made of peripheral blood. The TCR sequence derives from a human donor in a cohort sampled during active COVID-19. The chain employs TRBV5-4 and TRBJ2-2; 10 bases match TRBD1. The chain's CDR3 is CASSRTGQGVNTGELFF. Here the CDR3 DNA reads TGTGCCAGCAGCAGAACCGGACAGGGGGTAAACACCGGGGAGCTGTTTTTT.